The next 29 T cell receptor beta chains were all read from a single sample in a study of T cells in Graves' hyperthyroidism and ophthalmopathy. Amplified regions were TCR beta CDR3 sequences from RNA transcripts. HTBI primers drove first-round RT-PCR of the TCR CDR3. TCRdb recomputed calls from the multiplex PCR reads with MiXCR, one row per CDR3 protein. The data contain around 620,000 distinct CDR3 sequences, 16% of them seen just once; the ten biggest clones take up approximately 3.8%. Sequenced sample: blood. Receptors were obtained from a woman in her twenties or thirties with Graves' hyperthyroidism.

This clonotype was detected many times. The chain recombines TRBV28 with TRBJ2-7; D is ambiguous. The V end was cut by 4 bases, the J end by 6 bases, with 13 bases between. This CDR3 has 13 residues. The V gene's germline CDR1 is MDHEN and CDR2 SYDVKM. The CDR3 spells CASSSAMKAEQYF. In DNA form, the CDR3 reads TGTGCCAGCAGTTCCGCTATGAAGGCCGAGCAGTACTTC.

This clonotype was seen more than once but under ten times. The chain employs TRBV28 and TRBJ2-5; D may match TRBD1 or TRBD2 (6 bases each). This CDR3 contains 16 residues. V dropped 3 bases and J dropped 1 base, with 15 bases sitting between them. Germline CDR1 reads MDHEN; CDR2 reads SYDVKM. The CDR3 spells CASSFVRGRGQETQYF. Written as DNA, the CDR3 is TGTGCCAGCAGTTTTGTCCGGGGGCGAGGCCAAGAGACCCAGTACTTC.

This clonotype turned up a few times. The V call is TRBV6-5, the J call TRBJ1-6; possibly TRBD1 for D (6 bases). Between the trimmed V and J ends, which lost 0 bases and 11 bases, there was a span of 11 bases. CDR1 and CDR2 from the germline V gene are MNHEY and SVGAGI. CDR3 length: 14 residues. The CDR3 region is CASSYSRDNPPLHF. As DNA, the CDR3 is TGTGCCAGCAGTTACTCGAGGGACAATCCACCCCTCCACTTT.

J is TRBJ1-3 and V is TRBV28; D is ambiguous. V dropped 3 bases and J dropped 0 bases, with 12 bases sitting between them. This CDR3 comprises 16 residues. The germline V gene has CDR1 MDHEN and CDR2 SYDVKM. The CDR3 loop is CASSLFTASSGNTIYF. In DNA form, the CDR3 reads TGTGCCAGCAGTTTGTTTACAGCGAGCTCTGGAAACACCATATATTTT.

The gene calls are TRBV5-6 and TRBJ2-2, with TRBD2 identical over 11 bases. CDR1 SGHDT and CDR2 YYEEEE come from the germline V gene. The V gene end was trimmed by 2 bases and the J gene end by 4 bases; junction bases not matched to a gene: 4. CDR3 size: 16 residues. The CDR3 sequence is CASSFRLAGPTGELFF. The CDR3 nucleotides read TGTGCCAGCAGCTTTCGACTAGCGGGACCCACCGGGGAGCTGTTTTTT. Using reference TRBV5-6 and TRBJ2-2 for the parts outside the CDR3, the full variable domain is DAGVTQSPTHLIKTRGQQVTLRCSPKSGHDTVSWYQQALGQGPQFIFQYYEEEERQRGNFPDRFSGHQFPNYSSELNVNALLLGDSALYLCASSFRLAGPTGELFFGEGSRLTVL.

The rearrangement links TRBV3-1 to TRBJ1-6; 7 nucleotides line up with TRBD1. CDR1 and CDR2 (germline): LGHDT, YNNKEL (reference sequence). The CDR3 loop spans 15 amino acids. The V segment lost 4 bases and the J segment 4 bases; nucleotides outside the gene matches: 4. CDR3 bases: TGTGCCAGCAGCCCCCGGGACAGATATAATTCACCCCTCCACTTT. This gives the protein CASSPRDRYNSPLHF. Full variable domain (remainder filled in from reference TRBV3-1 and TRBJ1-6): DTAVSQTPKYLVTQMGNDKSIKCEQNLGHDTMYWYKQDSKKFLKIMFSYNNKELIINETVPNRFSPKSPDKAHLNLHINSLELGDSAVYFCASSPRDRYNSPLHFGNGTRLTVT.

This clonotype was seen ten or more times. This chain links TRBV7-2 with TRBJ2-1; D gene ambiguous. The CDR3 totals 13 residues. Germline assignment: CDR1 SGHTA and CDR2 FQGNSA. V lost 5 bases, J lost 2 bases, and 7 bases lay in between. This CDR3 is CASSPDTYNEQFF. In DNA, the CDR3 is TGTGCCAGCAGCCCCGATACCTACAATGAGCAGTTCTTC.

There are a few counts of this clonotype. The chain links TRBV20-1 to TRBJ2-4, with 7 bases identical to TRBD1. The V and J ends lost 6 bases and 0 bases, in that order; junction bases with no gene match: 8. Germline V gene lookup returns CDR1 DFQATT and CDR2 SNEGSKA (reference sequence). The CDR3 has 15 residues. The CDR3: CSATGTDIAKNIQYF. The CDR3 nucleotides read TGCAGTGCGACAGGGACAGATATAGCCAAAAACATTCAGTACTTC.

The chain links TRBV20-1 to TRBJ2-1; D ambiguous. CDR3 length equals 15 residues. The germline V and J ends were trimmed by 6 bases and 3 bases, with 18 bases remaining between them. Germline CDR1 is DFQATT and CDR2 is SNEGSKA (reference sequence). CDR3 protein: CSATSSPDFYNEQFF. The CDR3 bases are TGCAGTGCCACGAGCAGCCCCGACTTCTACAATGAGCAGTTCTTC.

Ten or more counts support this clonotype. The rearrangement links TRBV24-1 to TRBJ1-1; no reliable D call. Looked up from germline, CDR1 is KGHDR and CDR2 is SFDVKD. The CDR3 has 12 amino acids. V lost 3 bases, J lost 9 bases, and 10 bases lay in between. The chain's CDR3 is CATSDPGTQAFF. CDR3 coding DNA: TGTGCCACCAGTGATCCGGGAACTCAAGCTTTCTTT.

The gene calls are TRBV9 and TRBJ2-2; tentative D call: TRBD1 (6 bases). The CDR3 has 16 amino acids. Trimming took 0 bases from V and 0 from J, leaving 9 bases between them. CDR1 is SGDLS, CDR2 YYNGEE, per germline. The CDR3 protein is CASSVAGHPNTGELFF. CDR3 DNA: TGTGCCAGCAGCGTAGCGGGACATCCGAACACCGGGGAGCTGTTTTTT.

The J gene is TRBJ1-6, the V gene TRBV4-1, with D possibly TRBD1 on 6 matching bases. V was clipped by 0 bases and J by 4 bases, with 10 bases between them. CDR1 is MGHRA and CDR2 is YSYEKL in the germline V gene. The CDR3 contains 16 residues. The CDR3: CASSQDLDRYNSPLHF. Here the CDR3 DNA reads TGCGCCAGCAGCCAAGACCTGGACAGATATAATTCACCCCTCCACTTT.

The gene calls are TRBV10-2 and TRBJ2-2, with TRBD2 identical over 8 bases. Germline CDR1 WSHSY, CDR2 SAAADI. The CDR3 contains 14 residues. The V segment lost 6 bases and the J segment 9 bases; nucleotides outside the gene matches: 9. CDR3 protein: CASRGTREERELFF. The CDR3 DNA follows: TGCGCCAGCAGGGGGACTAGAGAAGAAAGGGAGCTGTTTTTT.

V is TRBV11-2 and J is TRBJ2-2, with 16 bases identical to TRBD2. CDR1 SGHAT and CDR2 FQNNGV come from the germline V gene. The CDR3 runs 18 residues. J lost 3 bases, V lost 3 bases, and 4 bases had no gene match. In DNA, the CDR3 is TGTGCCAGCAGCTTGGGACTAGCGGGAGGGCCCGACACCGGGGAGCTGTTTTTT. Protein sequence: CASSLGLAGGPDTGELFF.

This chain connects TRBV11-3 to TRBJ2-1; 15 bases map to TRBD2. Trimming cost V 1 base and J 6 bases; bases outside gene matches: 7. The CDR3 sequence is 18 residues long. Germline V lookup: CDR1 SGHNT, CDR2 YENEEA. Here the CDR3 DNA reads TGTGCCAGCAGCTTAGTAGGGGGACTAGCGGGAGGTTTCAATGAGCAGTTCTTC. Translated: CASSLVGGLAGGFNEQFF. The whole variable domain, remainder taken from reference TRBV11-3 and TRBJ2-1, is EAGVVQSPRYKIIEKKQPVAFWCNPISGHNTLYWYLQNLGQGPELLIRYENEEAVDDSQLPKDRFSAERLKGVDSTLKIQPAELGDSAVYLCASSLVGGLAGGFNEQFFGPGTRLTVL.

V usage is TRBV6-2 or TRBV6-3 and J usage is TRBJ2-7; 8 bases match TRBD1. This CDR3 has 15 residues. Trimming took 6 bases from V and 7 from J; bases not matched to a gene: 14. Germline lookup yields CDR1 MNHEY and CDR2 SVGEGT. DNA for the CDR3: TGTGCCAGCAGCCCAGGGACAGGCTTTTTGGTTGAGCAGTACTTC. It is translated as CASSPGTGFLVEQYF.

This clonotype was detected ten times or more. The chain employs TRBV18 and TRBJ1-5; D uncertain. Trimming left V 0 bases short and J 6 bases short, with 6 bases between. There are 13 residues in the CDR3. Germline lookup yields CDR1 KGHSH and CDR2 LQKENI. The CDR3 region is CASSPPLGQPQHF. The CDR3 region has the DNA TGTGCCAGCTCACCACCGTTAGGTCAGCCCCAGCATTTT.

The table lists this clonotype with a few counts. CDR3 nucleotides: TGTGCCAGCGGAGGGATGACAGATACGCAGTATTTT. Residues: CASGGMTDTQYF. The V call is TRBV6-1, the J call TRBJ2-3; maybe TRBD2 (6 bases). This CDR3 is built from 12 residues. The V gene lost 8 bases and the J gene lost 3 bases, with 9 bases spanning the gap. Germline loops: CDR1 MNHNS, CDR2 SASEGT.

This clonotype occurred many times. The chain carries TRBV3-1 and TRBJ1-6; D possibly corresponds to TRBD1 (5 bases). The V gene lost 2 bases and the J gene lost 10 bases, with 15 bases spanning the gap. Germline V CDR1 and CDR2: LGHDT, YNNKEL (reference sequence). The CDR3 is 15 amino acids. CDR3: CASSQQTARTSPLHF. DNA of the CDR3: TGTGCCAGCAGCCAACAGACAGCCCGGACCTCACCCCTCCACTTT.

This clonotype occurred a few times. CDR3 nucleotide sequence: TGTGCCAGCCCAACGTTACAGAACACTGAAGCTTTCTTT. Translated: CASPTLQNTEAFF. This chain connects TRBV6-1 to TRBJ1-1; D is unclear. The CDR3 runs 13 residues. Germline-derived CDR1 and CDR2 are MNHNS and SASEGT. With 8 bases removed from V and 1 base from J, the gap between germline ends came to 11 bases.

The table lists this clonotype with a count of one. Since a much larger clone is just one base distant, this may be a read error. The gene calls are TRBV29-1 and TRBJ2-1; D might be TRBD2 (6 bases). V was shortened by 8 bases and J by 1 base, with 12 bases between the two germline ends. The CDR3 is 13 amino acids. CDR1 is SQVTM and CDR2 is ANQGSEA in the germline V gene. Here the CDR3 reads CSLAVDSYNEQFF. Here the CDR3 DNA reads TGCAGCTTAGCGGTAGATTCCTACAATGAGCAGTTCTTC.

This clonotype was seen ten or more times. Here the CDR3 reads CASKKTGGYEQFF. The CDR3, as DNA: TGTGCCAGCAAGAAGACAGGCGGGTATGAGCAGTTCTTC. The rearrangement joins TRBV7-9 to TRBJ2-1; D may be TRBD1 (6 bases). With 7 bases removed from V and 8 bases from J, the gap between germline ends came to 15 bases. Germline V gene lookup returns CDR1 SEHNR and CDR2 FQNEAQ (reference sequence). The CDR3 sequence is 13 residues long.

This clonotype was detected only a few times. The chain carries TRBV6-1 and TRBJ1-2; 8 bases are a match to TRBD1. CDR1 is MNHNS, CDR2 SASEGT, per germline. There are 16 residues in the CDR3. V gave up 2 bases and J gave up 8 bases; unmatched junction bases: 13. The CDR3: CASSEKSQGAAGGYTF. Written as DNA, the CDR3 is TGTGCCAGCAGTGAAAAATCTCAGGGGGCGGCTGGGGGCTACACCTTC.

On this clonotype: Here the CDR3 omits its conserved ending phenylalanine or tryptophan, so a read error is the likely source. Because the CDR3's place on the DNA is in doubt, the DNA is left out and the CDR3 is given as listed by TCRdb. The chain joins TRBV3-1 to TRBJ1-2; the table assigns TRBD1, which was not confirmed against the DNA. Per germline, CDR1 LGHDT and CDR2 YNNKEL (reference sequence). The CDR3 length is 15 residues, termini included. The CDR3: CASSQEGQTSYGDTL.

This clonotype was seen only a few times. The chain carries TRBV5-1 and TRBJ2-3, with 12 positions matching TRBD2. V shed 1 base and J 2 bases; nucleotides not matched to a gene: 5. The V gene's germline CDR1 is SGHRS and CDR2 YFSETQ. This CDR3 spans 17 amino acids. The CDR3 bases are TGCGCCAGCAGCTTGACTAGCGGGGGGCAGTTCACAGATACGCAGTATTTT. Its translation is CASSLTSGGQFTDTQYF.

In its sample, this clonotype was seen many times. The chain is built from TRBV7-9 and TRBJ2-1; the D gene is possibly TRBD2 (5 bases). V lost 1 base and J 3 bases, leaving 10 bases between the germline ends. Germline V CDR1 and CDR2: SEHNR, FQNEAQ (reference sequence). The CDR3 runs to 15 residues. The CDR3, as DNA: TGTGCCAGCAGCTTAGAGGAGGACTTCTACAATGAGCAGTTCTTC. Protein sequence: CASSLEEDFYNEQFF. The whole variable domain, remainder taken from reference TRBV7-9 and TRBJ2-1, is DTGVSQNPRHKITKRGQNVTFRCDPISEHNRLYWYRQTLGQGPEFLTYFQNEAQLEKSRLLSDRFSAERPKGSFSTLEIQRTEQGDSAMYLCASSLEEDFYNEQFFGPGTRLTVL.

The rearrangement joins TRBV11-2 to TRBJ2-1; tentative D call: TRBD2 (5 bases). V lost 3 bases and J 5 bases, leaving 17 bases between the germline ends. Germline CDR1 reads SGHAT; CDR2 reads FQNNGV. This CDR3 region has 16 residues. CDR3 in DNA: TGTGCCAGCAGCTTGGTGGCGGGTTTCCCCGACAATGAGCAGTTCTTC. Protein sequence: CASSLVAGFPDNEQFF.

This clonotype was seen a few times. The chain joins TRBV7-2 to TRBJ2-7; weak D call: TRBD1 (5 bases). This CDR3 is 16 amino acids long. Deletions cut 3 bases from V and 7 bases from J, with 22 bases between. The V gene's germline CDR1 is SGHTA and CDR2 FQGNSA. The CDR3 here is CASSLGLGALNGEQYF. The CDR3 region has the DNA TGTGCCAGCAGCTTGGGTTTAGGGGCGTTAAACGGGGAGCAGTACTTC.

This clonotype was seen more than once but under ten times. V and J are TRBV5-1 and TRBJ2-3, with D unclear. The CDR3 runs to 15 residues. The V gene lost 4 bases and the J gene lost 0 bases, with 12 bases spanning the gap. Looked up from germline, CDR1 is SGHRS and CDR2 is YFSETQ. CDR3 region: CASSRARASTDTQYF. DNA of the CDR3: TGCGCCAGCAGCCGCGCGAGAGCGAGCACAGATACGCAGTATTTT.